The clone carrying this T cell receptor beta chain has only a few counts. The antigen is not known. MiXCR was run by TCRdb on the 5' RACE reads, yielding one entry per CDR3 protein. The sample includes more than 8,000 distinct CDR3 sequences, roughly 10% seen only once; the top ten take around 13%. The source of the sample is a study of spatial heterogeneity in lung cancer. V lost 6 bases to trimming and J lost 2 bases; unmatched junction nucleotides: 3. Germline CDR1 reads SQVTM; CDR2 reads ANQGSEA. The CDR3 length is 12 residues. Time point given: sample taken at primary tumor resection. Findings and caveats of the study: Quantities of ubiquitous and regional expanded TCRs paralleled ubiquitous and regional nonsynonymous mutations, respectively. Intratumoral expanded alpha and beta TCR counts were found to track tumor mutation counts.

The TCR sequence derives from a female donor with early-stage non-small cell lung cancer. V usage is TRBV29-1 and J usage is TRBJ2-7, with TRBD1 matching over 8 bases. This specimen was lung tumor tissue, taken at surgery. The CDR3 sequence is CSVSGGAYEQYF. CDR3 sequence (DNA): TGCAGCGTCTCAGGGGGCGCCTACGAGCAGTACTTC.